These 2 T cell receptor beta chains originate from one sample sequenced in a study of blood T cell repertoires in COVID-19. Libraries were prepared by immunoSEQ multiplex PCR; TCRdb keeps only in-frame clonotypes and omits some of them. The sample has 300,000 to 350,000 clones, roughly 87% seen once. The sequenced material came from peripheral blood. Every receptor here comes from a man between 18 and 29 years old with active or convalescent COVID-19.

This clone was seen a few times. The chain carries TRBV6-5 and TRBJ2-5; 7 bases are shared with TRBD1. This CDR3 has 13 residues. The ends lost 10 bases at V and 5 bases at J; junction bases unmatched: 10. Germline V CDR1 and CDR2: MNHEY, SVGAGI. The DNA for the CDR3 is TGTGCCACTAAGGACAGGCGGAGGGAGACCCAGTACTTC. Encoded protein: CATKDRRRETQYF.

The V and J genes are TRBV19 and TRBJ2-1; D not resolved. Germline V CDR1 and CDR2: LNHDA, SQIVND (reference sequence). V was cut by 3 bases and J by 3 bases, with 6 bases left in between. The CDR3 consists of 13 residues. In nucleotides, the CDR3 is TGTGCCAGTAGTATGAACAACTACAATGAGCAGTTCTTC. Translation: CASSMNNYNEQFF.